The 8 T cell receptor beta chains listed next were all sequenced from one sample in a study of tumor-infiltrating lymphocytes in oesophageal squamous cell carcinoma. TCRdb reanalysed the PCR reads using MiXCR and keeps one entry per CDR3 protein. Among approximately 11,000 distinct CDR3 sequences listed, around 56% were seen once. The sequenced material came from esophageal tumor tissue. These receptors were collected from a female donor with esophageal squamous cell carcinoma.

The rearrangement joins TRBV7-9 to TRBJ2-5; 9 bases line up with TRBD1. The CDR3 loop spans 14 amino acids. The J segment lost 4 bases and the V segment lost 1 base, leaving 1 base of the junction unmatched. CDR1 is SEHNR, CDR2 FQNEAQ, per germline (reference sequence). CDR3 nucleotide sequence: TGTGCCAGCAGCTTAGGGACAGGGGCAGAGACCCAGTACTTC. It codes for CASSLGTGAETQYF.

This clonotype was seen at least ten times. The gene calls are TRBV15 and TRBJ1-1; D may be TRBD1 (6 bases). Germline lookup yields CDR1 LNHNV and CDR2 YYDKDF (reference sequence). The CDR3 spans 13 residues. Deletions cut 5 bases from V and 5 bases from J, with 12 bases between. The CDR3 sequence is CATSHTGQTEAFF. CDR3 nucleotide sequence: TGTGCCACCAGCCACACAGGGCAAACTGAAGCTTTCTTT.

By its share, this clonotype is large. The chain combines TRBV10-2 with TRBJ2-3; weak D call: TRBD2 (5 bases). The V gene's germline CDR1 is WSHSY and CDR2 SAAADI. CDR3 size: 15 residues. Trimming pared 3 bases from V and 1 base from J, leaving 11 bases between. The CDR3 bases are TGCGCCAGCAGTGAATCGGGGTCTCGCACAGATACGCAGTATTTT. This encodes CASSESGSRTDTQYF.

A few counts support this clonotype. The CDR3 DNA sequence: TGTGCCAGCAGTTTCCCAGGGGCAGGATCCTACAATGAGCAGTTCTTC. Translated: CASSFPGAGSYNEQFF. This sequence joins TRBV12-3 or TRBV12-4 and TRBJ2-1; possible D gene TRBD1, 6 bases. Trimming cost V 3 bases and J 1 base, with 13 bases left between them. CDR3 length: 16 residues.

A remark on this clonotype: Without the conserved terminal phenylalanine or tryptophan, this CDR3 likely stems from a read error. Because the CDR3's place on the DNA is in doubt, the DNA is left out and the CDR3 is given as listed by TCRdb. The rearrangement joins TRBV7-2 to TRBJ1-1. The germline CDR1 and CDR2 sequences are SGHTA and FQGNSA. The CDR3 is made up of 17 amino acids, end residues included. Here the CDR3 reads CASSTRLAGFWSSTSAQ.

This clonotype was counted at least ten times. The CDR3 DNA is TGCGCCAGCAGCCAAAGTGGGACAGCGAAGAGGAATGAGCAGTTCTTC. Translating it yields CASSQSGTAKRNEQFF. The genes are TRBV4-1 and TRBJ2-1; 7 bases agree with TRBD1. The CDR3 runs to 16 residues. From germline, CDR1 is MGHRA and CDR2 YSYEKL. Trimming cost V 2 bases and J 7 bases; bases outside gene matches: 11.

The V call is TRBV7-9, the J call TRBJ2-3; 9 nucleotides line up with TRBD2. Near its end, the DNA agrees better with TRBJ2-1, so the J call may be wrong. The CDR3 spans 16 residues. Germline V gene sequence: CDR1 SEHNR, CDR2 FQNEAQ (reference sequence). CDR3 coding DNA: TGTGCCAGCAGCCCCGCACCTGCGGGGGGGCCAAGGGAGCAGTTCTTC. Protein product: CASSPAPAGGPREQFF.

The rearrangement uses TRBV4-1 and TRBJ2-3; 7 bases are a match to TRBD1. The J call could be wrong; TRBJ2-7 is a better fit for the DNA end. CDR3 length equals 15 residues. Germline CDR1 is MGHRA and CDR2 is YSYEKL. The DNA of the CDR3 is TGCGCCAGCAGCCAAGTCCAACAGGGGATCTACGAGCAGTACTTC. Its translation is CASSQVQQGIYEQYF.